This TCR beta chain comes out of a study of sequential checkpoint blockade in melanoma. Study at large: Arm A got nivolumab then ipilimumab; arm B the reverse, 1:1. After nivolumab or ipilimumab alone, 20 to 25 patients had week-13 rebiopsies. General study points: Tumor T-cell fraction and clonality correlated with PD-L1 and CD8+ counts.

CDR1 is SGDLS, CDR2 YYNGEE, per germline. The CDR3 spans 16 residues. Trimming took 0 bases from V and 2 from J; bases not matched to a gene: 3. Sequencing was performed with immunoSEQ multiplex PCR; in TCRdb, only in-frame clones are kept and a portion is missing. The sample holds roughly 18,000 clones, around 70% seen once. Notes on this clone: Its antigen is undetermined.

Treatment here: randomized to nivolumab then ipilimumab (arm A) or the reverse (arm B). This sample comprised tumor tissue (inferred from file names), obtained from a patient given nivolumab and ipilimumab in sequence. V gene TRBV9 combines with J gene TRBJ2-3; 10 bases match TRBD2. The sequence was obtained from a human donor with melanoma. CDR3 nucleotide sequence: TGTGCCAGCAGCGTAGCCCTAGCGGGAGCCACAGATACGCAGTATTTT. It encodes CASSVALAGATDTQYF.